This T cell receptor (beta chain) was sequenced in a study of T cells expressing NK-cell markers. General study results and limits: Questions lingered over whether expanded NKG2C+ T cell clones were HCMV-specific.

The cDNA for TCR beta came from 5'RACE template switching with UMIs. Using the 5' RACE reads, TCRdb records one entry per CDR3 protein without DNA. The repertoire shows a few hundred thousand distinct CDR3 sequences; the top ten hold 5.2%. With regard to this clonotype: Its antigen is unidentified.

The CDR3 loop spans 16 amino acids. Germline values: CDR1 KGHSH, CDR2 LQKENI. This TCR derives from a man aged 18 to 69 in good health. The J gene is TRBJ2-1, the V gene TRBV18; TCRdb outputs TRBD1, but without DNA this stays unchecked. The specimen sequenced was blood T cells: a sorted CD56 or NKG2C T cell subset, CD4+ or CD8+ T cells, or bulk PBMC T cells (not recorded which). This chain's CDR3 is CASSPGTGVSYNEQFF. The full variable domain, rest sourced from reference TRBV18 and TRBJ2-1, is NAGVMQNPRHLVRRRGQEARLRCSPMKGHSHVYWYRQLPEEGLKFMVYLQKENIIDESGMPKERFSAEFPKEGPSILRIQQVVRGDSAAYFCASSPGTGVSYNEQFFGPGTRLTVL.